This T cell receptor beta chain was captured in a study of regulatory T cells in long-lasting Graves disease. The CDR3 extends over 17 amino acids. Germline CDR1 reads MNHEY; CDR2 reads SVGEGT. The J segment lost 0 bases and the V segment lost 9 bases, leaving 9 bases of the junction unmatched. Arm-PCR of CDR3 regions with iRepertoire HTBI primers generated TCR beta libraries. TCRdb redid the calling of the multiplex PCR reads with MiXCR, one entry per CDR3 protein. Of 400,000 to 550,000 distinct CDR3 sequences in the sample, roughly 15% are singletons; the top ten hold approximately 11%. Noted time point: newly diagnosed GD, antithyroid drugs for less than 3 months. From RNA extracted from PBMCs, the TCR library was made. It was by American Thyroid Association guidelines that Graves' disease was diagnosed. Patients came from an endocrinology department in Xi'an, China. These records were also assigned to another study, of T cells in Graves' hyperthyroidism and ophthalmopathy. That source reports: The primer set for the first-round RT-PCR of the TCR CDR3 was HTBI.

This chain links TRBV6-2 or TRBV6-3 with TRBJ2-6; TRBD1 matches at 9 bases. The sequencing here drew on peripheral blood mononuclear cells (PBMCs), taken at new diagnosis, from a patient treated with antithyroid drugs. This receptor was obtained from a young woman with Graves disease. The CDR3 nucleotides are TGTGCCAGTTATACAGGGGGCGCGAGCTCTGGGGCCAACGTCCTGACTTTC. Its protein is CASYTGGASSGANVLTF.